The 15 T cell receptor beta chains in this list originate from one sample, sequenced in a study of early T cells in non-severe SARS-CoV-2 infection. TCRdb reprocessed the 5' RACE reads via MiXCR and lists one record per CDR3 protein. This table has about 80,000 distinct CDR3 sequences, approximately 12% appearing once. Specimen: whole blood. The receptors originated from an adult who was a healthcare worker with PCR-confirmed SARS-CoV-2 infection or an uninfected control (not recorded which).

The sample holds a few counts of this clonotype. The chain has TRBV2 and TRBJ2-1, with a weak D call TRBD2 (6 bases). The V gene lost 6 bases and the J gene lost 4 bases, with 10 bases spanning the gap. This CDR3 is 13 amino acids long. CDR1 and CDR2 (germline): SNHLY, FYNNEI. The CDR3 sequence is CASRPGLYNEQFF. The CDR3 DNA sequence: TGTGCCAGCAGACCGGGACTGTACAATGAGCAGTTCTTC.

This clonotype showed up just a few times. The chain uses TRBV18 and TRBJ2-7; the match to TRBD2 covers 9 bases. V shed 2 bases and J 3 bases; nucleotides not matched to a gene: 5. CDR1 is KGHSH and CDR2 is LQKENI in the germline V gene. The CDR3 is made up of 15 amino acids. The CDR3 region is CASSPDQTSGYEQYF. In DNA form, the CDR3 reads TGTGCCAGCTCACCAGATCAGACTAGCGGCTACGAGCAGTACTTC.

The V and J genes are TRBV5-1 and TRBJ2-6; 7 positions agree with TRBD1. The CDR3 loop spans 17 amino acids. The V segment lost 5 bases and the J segment 0 bases; nucleotides outside the gene matches: 8. Germline V gene lookup returns CDR1 SGHRS and CDR2 YFSETQ. Here the CDR3 reads CASSSTGSYSGANVLTF. For the CDR3, the DNA is TGCGCCAGCAGTTCGACAGGGAGTTACTCTGGGGCCAACGTCCTGACTTTC.

The V gene is TRBV5-1, the J gene TRBJ2-6; no clear D. The V gene's germline CDR1 is SGHRS and CDR2 YFSETQ. The CDR3 contains 15 residues. Trimming left V 4 bases short and J 1 base short, with 9 bases between. DNA of the CDR3: TGCGCCAGCAGCGACCTACTGTCTGGGGCCAACGTCCTGACTTTC. Amino acids: CASSDLLSGANVLTF.

The chain has TRBV5-6 and TRBJ1-1; D remains unclear. Trimming cost V 6 bases and J 7 bases, with 13 bases left between them. The CDR3 extends over 12 amino acids. Germline loops: CDR1 SGHDT, CDR2 YYEEEE. The DNA for the CDR3 is TGTGCCAGCACCCGGGCGTGGAGTGAAGCTTTCTTT. It encodes CASTRAWSEAFF.

The chain combines TRBV3-1 with TRBJ2-3; 10 bases map to TRBD2. Trimming at V came to 1 base and at J to 0 bases, leaving 16 bases not matched to a gene. The CDR3 spans 21 residues. Germline CDR1 and CDR2: LGHDT and YNNKEL (reference sequence). CDR3 in amino acids: CASSQAAGGHGPHTSTDTQYF. CDR3 nucleotide sequence: TGTGCCAGCAGCCAAGCAGCGGGAGGGCACGGACCTCACACTAGCACAGATACGCAGTATTTT.

This chain connects TRBV6-6 to TRBJ2-7; TRBD1 matches at 9 bases. The CDR3 spans 17 residues. The junction had 10 bases not matched to a gene; V was cut back by 2 bases and J by 2 bases. Germline CDR1 and CDR2: MNHNY and SVGAGI (reference sequence). The CDR3 region has the DNA TGTGCCAGCAGTTACCCCCGCGCGGACAGGGGAGCCTACGAGCAGTACTTC. It codes for CASSYPRADRGAYEQYF.

This clonotype was detected only a few times. The chain employs TRBV29-1 and TRBJ2-1; D is perhaps TRBD1 (5 bases). Trimming removed 2 bases from V and 10 bases from J, with 21 bases in between. Germline V gene lookup returns CDR1 SQVTM and CDR2 ANQGSEA. The CDR3 has 15 residues. In nucleotides, the CDR3 is TGCAGCGTTGAAAGGTCGCAGGGTAGGGTCACCGAGCAGTTCTTC. This translates into CSVERSQGRVTEQFF.

The chain is built from TRBV5-4 and TRBJ2-5; 7 positions match TRBD1. In germline, CDR1 is SGHNT, CDR2 YYREEE (reference sequence). The CDR3 length is 15 residues. Losses at the gene ends were 7 bases for V and 6 bases for J; bases not matched to a gene: 15. CDR3 protein: CASEDRSRSTKTQYF. For the CDR3, the DNA is TGTGCCAGCGAGGACAGGTCCCGAAGCACAAAGACCCAGTACTTC.

The chain links TRBV5-1 to TRBJ2-1; D might be TRBD1 (6 bases). The V and J ends lost 7 bases and 7 bases respectively, with 18 bases between them. This CDR3 comprises 14 residues. Germline lookup yields CDR1 SGHRS and CDR2 YFSETQ. The CDR3 is CASRWDIIRNEQFF. CDR3 nucleotide sequence: TGCGCCAGCCGCTGGGACATCATCAGGAATGAGCAGTTCTTC.

The rearrangement joins TRBV6-1 to TRBJ1-2; D is ambiguous. CDR3 length equals 15 residues. The V end was cut by 1 base, the J end by 6 bases, with 15 bases between. CDR1 is MNHNS, CDR2 SASEGT, per germline. CDR3 residues: CASSEGGAGVDGYTF. The CDR3, as DNA: TGTGCCAGCAGTGAAGGAGGCGCGGGTGTGGATGGCTACACCTTC.

The genes are TRBV11-2 and TRBJ2-3, with unresolved D. The length of the CDR3 is 15 residues. Trimming removed 3 bases at V and 2 bases at J, with 12 bases between. The germline CDR1 and CDR2 sequences are SGHAT and FQNNGV. CDR3 DNA sequence: TGTGCCAGCAGCTTGGGCAGCCTTCCCACAGATACGCAGTATTTT. This gives the protein CASSLGSLPTDTQYF.

This clonotype was seen ten or more times. The rearrangement uses TRBV25-1 and TRBJ2-6, with D tentatively TRBD1 (5 bases). The V end lost 6 bases, the J end lost 1 base, and 7 bases lay between the germline ends. Germline assignment: CDR1 MGHDK and CDR2 SYGVNS. There are 14 residues in the CDR3. CDR3 DNA sequence: TGTGCCAGCAGGCAGGGTTCTGGGGCCAACGTCCTGACTTTC. Translation gives CASRQGSGANVLTF.

In its sample, this clonotype was seen a few times. The chain couples TRBV3-1 to TRBJ2-1, with D possibly matching TRBD2 (5 bases). The CDR3 runs 13 residues. V lost 2 bases and J 13 bases, leaving 15 bases between the germline ends. Germline V lookup: CDR1 LGHDT, CDR2 YNNKEL (reference sequence). CDR3 DNA: TGTGCCAGCAGCCAAAACACCCTCGGGGTTCAGTTCTTC. Translated: CASSQNTLGVQFF.

This chain joins TRBV5-4 and TRBJ1-5; possible D gene TRBD1, 6 bases. Trimming removed 1 base at V and 0 bases at J, with 11 bases between. Germline V gene data show CDR1 as SGHNT and CDR2 as YYREEE (reference sequence). CDR3 size: 16 residues. The CDR3 spells CASSLTGSASNQPQHF. The DNA for the CDR3 is TGTGCCAGCAGCTTGACAGGGTCGGCTAGCAATCAGCCCCAGCATTTT.